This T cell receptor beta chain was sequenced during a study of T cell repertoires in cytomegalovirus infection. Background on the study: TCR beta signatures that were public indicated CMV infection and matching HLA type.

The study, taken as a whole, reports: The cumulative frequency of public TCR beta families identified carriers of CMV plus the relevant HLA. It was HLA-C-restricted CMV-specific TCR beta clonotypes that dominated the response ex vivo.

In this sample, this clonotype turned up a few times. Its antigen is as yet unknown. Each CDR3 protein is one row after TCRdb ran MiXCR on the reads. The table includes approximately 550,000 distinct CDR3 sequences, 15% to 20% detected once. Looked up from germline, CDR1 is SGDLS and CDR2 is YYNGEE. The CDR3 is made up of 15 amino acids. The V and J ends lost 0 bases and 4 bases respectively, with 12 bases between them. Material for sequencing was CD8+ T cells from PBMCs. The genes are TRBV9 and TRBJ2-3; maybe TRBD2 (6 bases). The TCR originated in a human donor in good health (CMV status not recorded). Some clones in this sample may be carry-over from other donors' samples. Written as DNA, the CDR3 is TGTGCCAGCAGCGTAGGCCGGGGGAGTGCAGATACGCAGTATTTT. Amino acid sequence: CASSVGRGSADTQYF.